This record covers a single T cell receptor (beta chain). What it recognizes is unknown. V dropped 2 bases and J dropped 2 bases, with 9 bases sitting between them. The length of the CDR3 is 15 residues. Germline lookup yields CDR1 MDHEN and CDR2 SYDVKM. The sample originates from a study of cytomegalovirus exposure and HLA in healthy donors. Study results and caveats: Productive status was seen about 90% or about 30% of the time for most TCR beta V segments in an earlier analysis. Follow-up analysis found HLA locus-dependent TCR association rates, highest for DRB1 and lowest for HLA-C.

PCR employed 60 Vbeta and 13 Jbeta primers. Data came from immunoSEQ multiplex PCR; TCRdb stores just in-frame clones and leaves some out. The sample holds roughly 100,000 clones; 79% are singletons and the top ten take approximately 2.8%. This clonotype originated in a middle-aged woman in good health and CMV-seronegative. The chain recombines TRBV28 with TRBJ1-4; D remains ambiguous. The source material was PBMCs. CDR3 sequence reads: CASSLRRATNEKLFF. The CDR3 bases are TGTGCCAGCAGTTTACGGCGGGCGACTAATGAAAAACTGTTTTTT.